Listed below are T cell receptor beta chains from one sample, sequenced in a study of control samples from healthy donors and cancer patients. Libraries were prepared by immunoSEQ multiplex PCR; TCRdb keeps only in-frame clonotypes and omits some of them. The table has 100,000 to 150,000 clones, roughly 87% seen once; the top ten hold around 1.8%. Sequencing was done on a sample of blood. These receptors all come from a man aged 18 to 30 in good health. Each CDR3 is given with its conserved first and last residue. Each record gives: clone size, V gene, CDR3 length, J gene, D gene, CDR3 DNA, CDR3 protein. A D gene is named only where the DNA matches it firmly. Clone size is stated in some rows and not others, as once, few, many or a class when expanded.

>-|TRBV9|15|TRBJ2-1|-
TGTGCCAGCAGCGAGGGGCGGGGAGCCTACAATGAGCAGTTCTTC
CASSEGRGAYNEQFF
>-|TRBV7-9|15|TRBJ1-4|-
TGTGCCAGCAGCTTGCTGGACAAGTTGAATGAAAAACTGTTTTTT
CASSLLDKLNEKLFF
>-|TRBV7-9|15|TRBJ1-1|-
TGTGCCAGCAGCTTTATCAAGGTGGGGAGGACTGAAGCTTTCTTT
CASSFIKVGRTEAFF
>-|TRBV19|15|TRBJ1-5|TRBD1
TGTGCCAGTAGTAGGGGACAGGGGATTTTGCAGCCCCAGCATTTT
CASSRGQGILQPQHF
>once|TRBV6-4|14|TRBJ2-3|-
TGTGCCAGCAGTGACAACGGGGGCACAGATACGCAGTATTTT
CASSDNGGTDTQYF
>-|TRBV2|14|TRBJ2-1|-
TGTGCCAGCATTATGGGGGCTAGGAACAATGAGCAGTTCTTC
CASIMGARNNEQFF
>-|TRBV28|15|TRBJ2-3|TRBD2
TGTGCCAGCAAGGGTAGCGGGAAGGGTTTGGATACGCAGTATTTT
CASKGSGKGLDTQYF
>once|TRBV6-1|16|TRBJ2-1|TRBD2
TGTGCCAGCAGTGAGATAAGAGGAGGACTAGTCAATGAGCAGTTCTTC
CASSEIRGGLVNEQFF
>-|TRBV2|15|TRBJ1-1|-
TGTGCCAGCAGCCTTAGGACTGATTCTCTTGGGTCAGCTTTCTTT
CASSLRTDSLGSAFF
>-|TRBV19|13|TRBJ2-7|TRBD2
TGTGCCAGTAGTATTACTAGCGAGGCCGAGCAGTACTTC
CASSITSEAEQYF
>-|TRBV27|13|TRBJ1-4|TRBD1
TGTGCCAGCAGTTCAGGGACAGGGGCGAAACTGTTTTTT
CASSSGTGAKLFF
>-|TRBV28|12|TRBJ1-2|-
TGTGCCAGCAGTTGGGAAAACTATGGCTACACCTTC
CASSWENYGYTF
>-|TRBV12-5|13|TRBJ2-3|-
TGTGCTAGTGGTTTGTCGGGGGTGGATACGCAGTATTTT
CASGLSGVDTQYF
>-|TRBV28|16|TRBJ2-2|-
TGTGCCAGCAGTTTTGGGGCTAGCGCTTACACCGGGGAGCTGTTTTTT
CASSFGASAYTGELFF
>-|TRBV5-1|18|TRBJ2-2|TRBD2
TGCGCCAGCAGCTTGGCCACGACTAGCGGGACATACACCGGGGAGCTGTTTTTT
CASSLATTSGTYTGELFF
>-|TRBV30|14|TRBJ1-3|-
TGTGCCTGGCGTGGACCGGGGCCTGGAAACACCATATATTTT
CAWRGPGPGNTIYF
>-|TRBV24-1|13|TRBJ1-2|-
TGTGCCACCAGTGATCTAGACGGGAATGGCTACACCTTC
CATSDLDGNGYTF
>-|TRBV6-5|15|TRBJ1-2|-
TGTGCCAGCAGTTACTCGGAGAGGCTTTACTATGGCTACACCTTC
CASSYSERLYYGYTF
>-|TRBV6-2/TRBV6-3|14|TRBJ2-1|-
TGTGCCAGCAGTCGAGAGGGGACCTACAATGAGCAGTTCTTC
CASSREGTYNEQFF
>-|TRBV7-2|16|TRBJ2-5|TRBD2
TGTGCCAGCAGCTTGTTAGGACTAGCGGAACAAGAGACCCAGTACTTC
CASSLLGLAEQETQYF
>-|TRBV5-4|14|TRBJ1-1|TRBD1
TGTGCCAGCAGCTTGGACAGGGGGACTTCTGAAGCTTTCTTT
CASSLDRGTSEAFF
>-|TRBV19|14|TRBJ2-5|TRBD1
TGTGCCAGTAGTAGGGACAGAATGCAAGAGACCCAGTACTTC
CASSRDRMQETQYF
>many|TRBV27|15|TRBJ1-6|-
TGTGCCAGCAGTTTGGACAGTCGGCATAATTCACCCCTCCACTTT
CASSLDSRHNSPLHF
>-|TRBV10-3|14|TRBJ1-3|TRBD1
TGTGCCATCAGTGAAGGACAGGGGAGAAACACCATATATTTT
CAISEGQGRNTIYF
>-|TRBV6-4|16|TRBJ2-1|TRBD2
TGTGCCAGCAGTGACTCAACTAGCGGAGATTACAATGAGCAGTTCTTC
CASSDSTSGDYNEQFF
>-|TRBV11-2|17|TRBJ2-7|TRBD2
TGTGCCAGCAGACCGCCGGGACTAGCGTTACAGTCGGGCGAGCAGTACTTC
CASRPPGLALQSGEQYF
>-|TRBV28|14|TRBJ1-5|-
TGTGCCAGCAACAATATGGGGGGCTCGGAGCCCCAGCATTTT
CASNNMGGSEPQHF
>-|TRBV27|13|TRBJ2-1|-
TGTGCCAGCAGTTTTCGACTCGCCAATGAGCAGTTCTTC
CASSFRLANEQFF